These 24 T cell receptor beta chains share one sample of origin, sequenced in a study of T cell repertoires in cytomegalovirus infection. TCRdb reprocessed the reads with MiXCR, giving one entry per CDR3 protein. The table lists fewer than 900,000 distinct CDR3 sequences, roughly 28% of them singletons. No cognate antigen is known for these TCRs. Sample: cultured CD8+ T cells from PBMCs, taken from culture after CMV antigen stimulation. These receptors were taken from a human donor in good health (CMV status not recorded). Some clones in this sample may be carry-over from other donors' samples.

This clonotype has just a few counts. The chain couples TRBV7-9 to TRBJ2-7, with a tentative D call TRBD2 (6 bases). The CDR3 loop spans 15 amino acids. Trimming removed 5 bases at V and 1 base at J, with 15 bases between. Looked up from germline, CDR1 is SEHNR and CDR2 is FQNEAQ (reference sequence). Written as DNA, the CDR3 is TGTGCCAGCAGCCCCCCCTCGGGGGAGTCCTACGAGCAGTACTTC. This codes for CASSPPSGESYEQYF.

This clonotype was counted between two and nine times. The CDR3 loop is CASSPTGKAQHF. Here the CDR3 DNA reads TGTGCCAGCAGCCCGACAGGGAAAGCCCAGCATTTT. The V call is TRBV11-2, the J call TRBJ1-5; 7 positions agree with TRBD1. V was clipped by 5 bases and J by 11 bases; unmatched bases: 6. Germline CDR1 and CDR2: SGHAT and FQNNGV. The CDR3 extends over 12 amino acids.

This clonotype was detected only a few times. The rearrangement uses TRBV7-9 and TRBJ2-5; possible D gene TRBD2, 6 bases. CDR3 length: 15 residues. V lost 5 bases to trimming and J lost 5 bases, with 18 bases between them. Germline V gene data show CDR1 as SEHNR and CDR2 as FQNEAQ (reference sequence). This CDR3 reads CASSPPPRAGETQYF. The CDR3 DNA is TGTGCCAGCAGCCCCCCCCCGAGGGCGGGGGAGACCCAGTACTTC.

This clonotype was seen ten or more times. The CDR3 DNA follows: TGTGCCAGCAGCTTACACAGGGGCGCTGAAGCTTTCTTT. It encodes CASSLHRGAEAFF. The chain couples TRBV7-2 to TRBJ1-1, with 7 bases aligning to TRBD1. The CDR3 is 13 residues long. Unmatched junction bases numbered 3, after V lost 2 bases and J lost 6 bases. Germline V gene sequence: CDR1 SGHTA, CDR2 FQGNSA.

Worth noting for this clonotype: A single base separates this from a much larger clone, so it may be a read error. The CDR3 spells CASSRTPQAETQYF. In nucleotides, the CDR3 is TGTGCCAGCAGTCGTACACCCCAGGCAGAAACGCAGTATTTT. The J gene is TRBJ2-3, the V gene TRBV7-8; D remains unclear. The CDR3 contains 14 residues. Germline lookup yields CDR1 SGHVS and CDR2 FQNEAQ.

The V call is TRBV5-1, the J call TRBJ2-5; TRBD2 matches at 13 bases. Unmatched junction bases numbered 5, after V lost 4 bases and J lost 5 bases. Per the germline V gene, CDR1 is SGHRS and CDR2 is YFSETQ. This CDR3 has 15 amino acids. CDR3: CASSAGTSGAETQYF. The CDR3 DNA reads as TGCGCCAGCAGCGCCGGGACTAGCGGGGCTGAGACCCAGTACTTC.

V and J are TRBV19 and TRBJ2-1; D tentatively fits TRBD1 or TRBD2 (6 bases each). The germline V and J ends were trimmed by 1 base and 7 bases, with 20 bases remaining between them. Per the germline V gene, CDR1 is LNHDA and CDR2 is SQIVND (reference sequence). This CDR3 comprises 17 residues. In nucleotides, the CDR3 is TGTGCCAGTAGTATAGCGTCCGAGGGGGGCCGAATGAATGAGCAGTTCTTC. Translated: CASSIASEGGRMNEQFF. The full variable domain, in which reference TRBV19 and TRBJ2-1 provide the parts outside the CDR3, is DGGITQSPKYLFRKEGQNVTLSCEQNLNHDAMYWYRQDPGQGLRLIYYSQIVNDFQKGDIAEGYSVSREKKESFPLTVTSAQKNPTAFYLCASSIASEGGRMNEQFFGPGTRLTVL.

This clonotype was recorded at least ten times. The chain couples TRBV19 to TRBJ1-6; D not certain. The CDR3 has 13 amino acids. CDR1 is LNHDA, CDR2 SQIVND, per germline (reference sequence). V was clipped by 8 bases and J by 5 bases, with 10 bases between them. The CDR3 sequence is CASADGDNSPLHF. The CDR3 bases are TGTGCCAGTGCGGACGGAGATAATTCACCCCTCCACTTT.

V gene TRBV5-1 combines with J gene TRBJ2-2; D is perhaps TRBD2 (5 bases). V gave up 0 bases and J gave up 4 bases, with 16 bases separating them. Per the germline V gene, CDR1 is SGHRS and CDR2 is YFSETQ. The CDR3 extends over 17 amino acids. The CDR3 region has the DNA TGCGCCAGCAGCTTGGCCGTGATTCGGGGAACCACCGGGGAGCTGTTTTTT. Amino acid sequence: CASSLAVIRGTTGELFF.

The rearrangement uses TRBV27 and TRBJ2-5; D gene ambiguous. With 6 bases removed from V and 1 base from J, the gap between germline ends came to 6 bases. The germline V gene encodes CDR1 MNHEY and CDR2 SMNVEV (reference sequence). This CDR3 has 12 amino acids. As DNA, the CDR3 is TGTGCCAGCAGCTCCACCCAAGAGACCCAGTACTTC. This encodes CASSSTQETQYF.

This clonotype was counted once. V and J are TRBV4-1 and TRBJ1-5; no clear D gene. V lost 2 bases, J lost 4 bases, and 21 bases lay in between. Germline CDR1 and CDR2: MGHRA and YSYEKL. CDR3 length equals 18 residues. CDR3 region: CASSQQPPTRWQNQPQHF. Written as DNA, the CDR3 is TGCGCCAGCAGCCAACAACCCCCTACGCGGTGGCAGAATCAGCCCCAGCATTTT.

This clonotype was picked up a small number of times. The V and J genes are TRBV7-9 and TRBJ2-7; the D is unclear. V was clipped by 6 bases and J by 7 bases, with 16 bases between them. The CDR3 runs 13 residues. CDR1 and CDR2 from the germline V gene are SEHNR and FQNEAQ (reference sequence). This chain's CDR3 is CASSYPGTGEQYV. The CDR3 DNA is TGTGCCAGCAGTTATCCAGGAACCGGGGAGCAGTACGTC.

The V call is TRBV4-1, the J call TRBJ1-1; D uncertain. Germline values: CDR1 MGHRA, CDR2 YSYEKL. The CDR3 covers 13 residues. Trimming removed 4 bases at V and 5 bases at J, with 11 bases between. CDR3: CASSPQLWTEAFF. CDR3 sequence (DNA): TGCGCCAGCAGCCCCCAATTATGGACTGAAGCTTTCTTT.

V and J are TRBV27 and TRBJ2-7; D remains unclear. The germline V and J ends were trimmed by 5 bases and 5 bases, with 7 bases remaining between them. CDR3 length equals 11 residues. CDR1 is MNHEY, CDR2 SMNVEV, per germline (reference sequence). Written as DNA, the CDR3 is TGTGCCAGCAGTCGGTTCCACGAGCAGTACTTC. Its translation: CASSRFHEQYF.

This clonotype showed up many times. This rearrangement joins TRBV7-2 to TRBJ1-6; D is unclear. This CDR3 is built from 15 residues. CDR1 is SGHTA and CDR2 is FQGNSA in the germline V gene. V was clipped by 5 bases and J by 5 bases, with 13 bases between them. CDR3 sequence (DNA): TGTGCCAGCAGCCCGCAGAGGTCGCATAATTCACCCCTCCACTTT. Protein product: CASSPQRSHNSPLHF. Combining the CDR3 with reference TRBV7-2 and TRBJ1-6 gives the whole variable domain GAGVSQSPSNKVTEKGKDVELRCDPISGHTALYWYRQSLGQGLEFLIYFQGNSAPDKSGLPSDRFSAERTGGSVSTLTIQRTQQEDSAVYLCASSPQRSHNSPLHFGNGTRLTVT.

The chain is built from TRBV6-6 and TRBJ2-2; 8 bases are shared with TRBD1. Germline loops: CDR1 MNHNY, CDR2 SVGAGI (reference sequence). Trimming at V came to 2 bases and at J to 7 bases, leaving 3 bases not matched to a gene. The CDR3 is 14 residues long. CDR3 loop: CASSYGQGHGELFF. The CDR3 coding sequence is TGTGCCAGCAGTTACGGACAGGGCCACGGGGAGCTGTTTTTT.

CDR3 nucleotides: TGTGCCAGCAGTTTAGCTGGTGGGACGGGCTACACCTTC. Its translation is CASSLAGGTGYTF. The chain combines TRBV27 with TRBJ1-2; possible D gene TRBD1, 5 bases. CDR1 MNHEY and CDR2 SMNVEV come from the germline V gene (reference sequence). This CDR3 is built from 13 residues. V was shortened by 2 bases and J by 8 bases, with 12 bases between the two germline ends.

This clonotype was counted a few times. V and J are TRBV2 and TRBJ2-7; the D is unclear. Deletions cut 3 bases from V and 2 bases from J, with 8 bases between. Germline CDR1 reads SNHLY; CDR2 reads FYNNEI. This CDR3 region has 13 residues. CDR3 coding DNA: TGTGCCAGCAGTGATTTGGGAACCTACGAGCAGTACTTC. Protein: CASSDLGTYEQYF.

The chain has TRBV7-6 and TRBJ2-7; no reliable D call. CDR1 is SGHVS and CDR2 is FNYEAQ in the germline V gene. V was trimmed by 0 bases and J by 5 bases, leaving 17 bases between them. The CDR3 runs to 16 residues. The CDR3 reads CASSLAPGPEHDEQYF. The CDR3 DNA reads as TGTGCCAGCAGCTTAGCCCCGGGCCCGGAGCACGACGAGCAGTACTTC.

This clonotype has more than one count but fewer than ten. The CDR3 nucleotides read TGTGCCAGCAGCTTAGGACGGGGGGGCGCCGACTATGGCTACACCTTC. This gives the protein CASSLGRGGADYGYTF. V gene TRBV7-9 combines with J gene TRBJ1-2; D is possibly TRBD1 (6 bases). Deletions cut 1 base from V and 3 bases from J, with 15 bases between. CDR3 length: 16 residues. From germline, CDR1 is SEHNR and CDR2 FQNEAQ (reference sequence).

This chain joins TRBV6-1 and TRBJ1-5, with TRBD1 matching over 9 bases. Unmatched junction bases numbered 10, after V lost 6 bases and J lost 4 bases. Germline V gives CDR1 MNHNS, CDR2 SASEGT. The CDR3 sequence is 16 residues long. For the CDR3, the DNA is TGTGCCAGCAGGATCCGGGACAGGGTACCTAATCAGCCCCAGCATTTT. Amino acid sequence: CASRIRDRVPNQPQHF.

CDR3 nucleotide sequence: TGTGCCAGTAGTATGTTGGACACGAGGACTGAAGCTTTCTTT. It is translated as CASSMLDTRTEAFF. J is TRBJ1-1 and V is TRBV19; tentative D call: TRBD1 (5 bases). The CDR3 covers 14 residues. Germline values: CDR1 LNHDA, CDR2 SQIVND (reference sequence). Trimming pared 3 bases from V and 5 bases from J, leaving 13 bases between.

V and J are TRBV4-3 and TRBJ2-1, with a possible D match to TRBD1 (6 bases). The CDR3 totals 15 residues. V gave up 2 bases and J gave up 4 bases, with 12 bases separating them. CDR1 and CDR2 (germline): LGHNA, YSLEER. CDR3 DNA: TGCGCCAGCAGCCAAAAGCCCAGGGGTTACAATGAGCAGTTCTTC. Amino acids: CASSQKPRGYNEQFF.

The rearrangement links TRBV10-3 to TRBJ1-2; 8 bases agree with TRBD1. V trimming: 6 bases; J trimming: 5 bases; junction bases outside the gene matches: 5. Germline lookup yields CDR1 ENHRY and CDR2 SYGVKD. The CDR3 length is 13 residues. The CDR3 DNA is TGTGCCATCAGGCAGGGGGCTCGATATGGCTACACCTTC. This sequence encodes CAIRQGARYGYTF.